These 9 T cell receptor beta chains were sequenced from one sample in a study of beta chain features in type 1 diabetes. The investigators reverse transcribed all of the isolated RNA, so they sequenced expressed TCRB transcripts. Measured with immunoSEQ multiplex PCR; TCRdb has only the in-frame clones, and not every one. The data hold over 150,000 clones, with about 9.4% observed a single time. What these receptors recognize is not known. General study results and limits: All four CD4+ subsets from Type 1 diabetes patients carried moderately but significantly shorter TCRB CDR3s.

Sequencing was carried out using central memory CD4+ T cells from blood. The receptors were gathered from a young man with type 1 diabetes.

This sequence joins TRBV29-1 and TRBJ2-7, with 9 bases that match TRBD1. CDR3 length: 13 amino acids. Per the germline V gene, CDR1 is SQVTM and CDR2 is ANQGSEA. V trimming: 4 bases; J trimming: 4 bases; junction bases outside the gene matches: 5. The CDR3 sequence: CSVASGQGYEQYF. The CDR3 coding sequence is TGCAGCGTTGCATCCGGACAGGGGTACGAGCAGTACTTC.

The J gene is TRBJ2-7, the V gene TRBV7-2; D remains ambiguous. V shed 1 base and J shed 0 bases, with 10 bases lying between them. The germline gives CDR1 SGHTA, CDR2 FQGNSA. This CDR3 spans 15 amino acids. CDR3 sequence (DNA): TGTGCCAGCAGCTTAGGGCGGCCGAGCTCCTACGAGCAGTACTTC. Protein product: CASSLGRPSSYEQYF.

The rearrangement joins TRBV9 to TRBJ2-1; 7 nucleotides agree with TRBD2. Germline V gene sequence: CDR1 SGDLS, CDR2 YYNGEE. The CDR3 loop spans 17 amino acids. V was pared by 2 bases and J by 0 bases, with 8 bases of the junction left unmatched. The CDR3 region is CASSVGGGGSSYNEQFF. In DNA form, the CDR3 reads TGTGCCAGCAGCGTGGGGGGAGGCGGGAGCTCCTACAATGAGCAGTTCTTC.

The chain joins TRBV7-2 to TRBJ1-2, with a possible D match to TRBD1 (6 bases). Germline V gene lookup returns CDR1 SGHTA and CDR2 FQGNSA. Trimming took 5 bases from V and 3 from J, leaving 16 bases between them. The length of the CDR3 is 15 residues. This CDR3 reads CASSTGRGLDYGYTF. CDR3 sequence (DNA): TGTGCCAGCAGCACGGGCAGGGGTCTTGACTATGGCTACACCTTC.

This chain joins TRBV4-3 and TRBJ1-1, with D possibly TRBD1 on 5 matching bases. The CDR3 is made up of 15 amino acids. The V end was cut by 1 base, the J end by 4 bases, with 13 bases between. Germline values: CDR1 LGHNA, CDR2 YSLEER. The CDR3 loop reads CASSQGIGRGTEAFF. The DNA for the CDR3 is TGCGCCAGCAGCCAAGGAATCGGGAGGGGCACTGAAGCTTTCTTT.

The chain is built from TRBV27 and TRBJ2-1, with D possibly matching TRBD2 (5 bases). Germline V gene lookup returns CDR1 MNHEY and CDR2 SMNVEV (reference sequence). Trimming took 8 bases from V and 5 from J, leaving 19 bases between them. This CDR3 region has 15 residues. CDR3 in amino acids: CASCLVLGRDNEQFF. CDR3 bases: TGTGCCAGCTGTCTAGTTTTAGGGCGGGACAATGAGCAGTTCTTC.

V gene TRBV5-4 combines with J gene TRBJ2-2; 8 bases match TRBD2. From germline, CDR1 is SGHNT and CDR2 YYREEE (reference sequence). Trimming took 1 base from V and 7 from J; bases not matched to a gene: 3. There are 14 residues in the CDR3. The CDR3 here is CASSLPSGSGELFF. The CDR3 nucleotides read TGTGCCAGCAGCTTGCCAAGCGGGAGCGGGGAGCTGTTTTTT.

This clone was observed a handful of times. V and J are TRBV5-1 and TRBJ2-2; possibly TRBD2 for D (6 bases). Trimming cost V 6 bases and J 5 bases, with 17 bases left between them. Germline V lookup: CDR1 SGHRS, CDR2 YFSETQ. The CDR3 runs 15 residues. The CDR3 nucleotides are TGCGCCAGCACATTGGGAGCGGGTCGGACCGGGGAGCTGTTTTTT. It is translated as CASTLGAGRTGELFF. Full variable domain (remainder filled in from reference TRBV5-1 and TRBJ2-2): KAGVTQTPRYLIKTRGQQVTLSCSPISGHRSVSWYQQTPGQGLQFLFEYFSETQRNKGNFPGRFSGRQFSNSRSEMNVSTLELGDSALYLCASTLGAGRTGELFFGEGSRLTVL.

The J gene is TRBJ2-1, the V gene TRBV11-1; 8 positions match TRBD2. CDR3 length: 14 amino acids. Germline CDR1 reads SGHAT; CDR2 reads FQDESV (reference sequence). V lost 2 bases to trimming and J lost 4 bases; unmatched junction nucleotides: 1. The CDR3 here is CASSLPGGYNEQFF. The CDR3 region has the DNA TGTGCCAGCAGCTTACCGGGGGGGTACAATGAGCAGTTCTTC. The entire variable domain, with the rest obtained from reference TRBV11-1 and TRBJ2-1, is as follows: EAEVAQSPRYKITEKSQAVAFWCDPISGHATLYWYRQILGQGPELLVQFQDESVVDDSQLPKDRFSAERLKGVDSTLKIQPAELGDSAMYLCASSLPGGYNEQFFGPGTRLTVL.